A selection of T cell receptor beta chains follows, all from one sample in a study of blood T cell repertoires in COVID-19. Sequenced by immunoSEQ multiplex PCR; TCRdb stores in-frame clones only, minus some. The data contain 210,000 or so clones, around four fifths of them singletons. The sequenced material came from PBMCs or T cells enriched from blood (not recorded which). The source is a woman aged 45-59 years who had been exposed to COVID-19. The CDR3 runs from the conserved cysteine through the conserved F or W. D genes are given only for firm matches. Part of the rows lack a size; the others show once, few, many or a class for expanded clones.

abundance,v_gene,d_gene,j_gene,CDR3aa,CDR3nt
-,TRBV12-3/TRBV12-4,TRBD1,TRBJ1-1,CASSQGVGTEAFF,TGTGCCAGCAGTCAGGGGGTTGGCACTGAAGCTTTCTTT
-,TRBV9,TRBD1,TRBJ1-1,CASSAQGQAEAFF,TGTGCCAGCAGCGCACAGGGGCAGGCTGAAGCTTTCTTT
-,TRBV28,TRBD1,TRBJ1-6,CASGQYRGSPLHF,TGTGCCAGCGGACAATACAGGGGTTCACCCCTCCACTTT
-,TRBV7-3,TRBD1,TRBJ1-1,CASSLPGQGNTEAFF,TGTGCCAGCAGCCTCCCTGGACAGGGTAACACTGAAGCTTTCTTT
once,TRBV24-1,TRBD2,TRBJ2-5,CATSDFTSGGETQYF,TGTGCCACCAGTGATTTCACTAGCGGGGGGGAGACCCAGTACTTC
few,TRBV6-4,-,TRBJ1-1,CASSVDRNTEAFF,TGTGCCAGCAGTGTCGACAGGAACACTGAAGCTTTCTTT
-,TRBV4-1,TRBD2,TRBJ2-1,CASTLGVAGGHNEQFF,TGCGCCAGCACCCTGGGAGTAGCGGGGGGGCACAATGAGCAGTTCTTC
-,TRBV14,-,TRBJ2-7,CASMGRDYEQYF,TGTGCCAGCATGGGGCGGGATTACGAGCAGTACTTC
-,TRBV7-2,-,TRBJ2-3,CASSLDGSGDTQYF,TGTGCCAGCAGCTTAGACGGGTCGGGGGATACGCAGTATTTT
few,TRBV12-5,TRBD1,TRBJ1-1,CASGWTGPTEAFF,TGTGCTAGTGGTTGGACAGGGCCCACTGAAGCTTTCTTT
few,TRBV3-1/TRBV3-2,-,TRBJ1-2,CASSQDRRESGGYTF,TGTGCCAGCAGCCAAGATAGGAGGGAGTCGGGAGGCTACACCTTC
-,TRBV5-4,-,TRBJ2-1,CASSGGINEQFF,TGTGCCAGCAGTGGGGGGATCAATGAGCAGTTCTTC
-,TRBV2,-,TRBJ2-2,CASRAGRTGELFF,TGTGCCAGCAGGGCAGGGAGGACCGGGGAGCTGTTTTTT
-,TRBV4-3,TRBD2,TRBJ2-3,CASSQRAAGAPSTDTQYF,TGCGCCAGCAGCCAACGGGCAGCGGGGGCTCCTAGCACAGATACGCAGTATTTT
-,TRBV19,TRBD2,TRBJ2-1,CASRALAGGNEQFF,TGTGCCAGTAGGGCCCTAGCGGGGGGCAATGAGCAGTTCTTC
-,TRBV2,-,TRBJ1-1,CASSEGGAMNTEAFF,TGTGCCAGCAGTGAGGGGGGGGCAATGAACACTGAAGCTTTCTTT
-,TRBV19,TRBD1,TRBJ1-5,CASKLRDRGHVADQPQHF,TGTGCCAGTAAATTGAGGGACAGGGGGCATGTAGCAGATCAGCCCCAGCATTTT
-,TRBV13,-,TRBJ1-3,CASSPPWSRLFGNTIYF,TGTGCCAGCAGCCCACCTTGGTCCCGTCTATTCGGAAACACCATATATTTT
-,TRBV7-2,-,TRBJ1-4,CASSPGRGEEKLFF,TGTGCCAGCAGCCCCGGGAGGGGAGAAGAAAAACTGTTTTTT
-,TRBV7-6,-,TRBJ1-1,CASSLGVGEPTIQDTEAFF,TGTGCCAGCAGCTTAGGTGTAGGCGAACCCACTATTCAAGACACTGAAGCTTTCTTT
-,TRBV7-6,TRBD1,TRBJ1-1,CASSIRQGVEAFF,TGTGCCAGCAGCATTCGACAGGGCGTTGAAGCTTTCTTT
-,TRBV28,TRBD1,TRBJ1-2,CATLTGNYGYTF,TGTGCCACCTTGACAGGGAACTATGGCTACACCTTC
-,TRBV9,TRBD1,TRBJ2-5,CASSVGQGQETQYF,TGTGCCAGCAGCGTAGGACAGGGGCAAGAGACCCAGTACTTC
-,TRBV5-1,TRBD2,TRBJ2-3,CASRLAGETQYF,TGCGCCAGCAGGCTAGCGGGGGAAACGCAGTATTTT
-,TRBV5-1,-,TRBJ1-1,CASSLESGKAEAFF,TGCGCCAGCAGCTTGGAATCCGGGAAGGCTGAAGCTTTCTTT
-,TRBV15,TRBD1,TRBJ2-3,CATSTRQGNTDTQYF,TGTGCCACCAGCACCCGACAGGGGAACACAGATACGCAGTATTTT
-,TRBV5-1,-,TRBJ2-7,CASSAFGSSYEQYF,TGCGCCAGCAGCGCATTTGGGAGCTCCTACGAGCAGTACTTC
-,TRBV28,-,TRBJ1-1,CASSPIGGNTEAFF,TGTGCCAGCAGCCCAATCGGGGGAAACACTGAAGCTTTCTTT
-,TRBV19,-,TRBJ1-3,CASSIAGGGTIYF,TGTGCCAGTAGTATTGCCGGAGGCGGCACCATATATTTT
few,TRBV5-1,-,TRBJ1-2,CASSSPGPQVRGYTF,TGCGCCAGCAGCTCGCCAGGACCACAGGTGCGAGGCTACACCTTC
few,TRBV6-2/TRBV6-3,TRBD1,TRBJ1-6,CASSLTGKTNSPLHF,TGTGCCAGCAGTCTGACAGGGAAAACGAATTCACCCCTCCACTTT
-,TRBV2,-,TRBJ1-1,CASSRETGLYMNTEAFF,TGTGCCAGCAGTCGAGAGACAGGCCTTTACATGAACACTGAAGCTTTCTTT
-,TRBV7-2,TRBD1,TRBJ2-1,CASSLRGHEQFF,TGTGCCAGCAGCTTGAGGGGGCATGAGCAGTTCTTC
-,TRBV3-1/TRBV3-2,TRBD2,TRBJ2-1,CASSQDLRLAGGNEQFF,TGTGCCAGCAGCCAAGATCTCCGACTAGCGGGGGGCAATGAGCAGTTCTTC
-,TRBV9,-,TRBJ1-2,CASSAEYGTPPPAF,TGTGCCAGCAGCGCAGAGTACGGGACACCTCCCCCGGCCTTC
once,TRBV7-8,-,TRBJ1-5,CASSPGRTSAQHF,TGTGCCAGCAGCCCGGGGAGAACGTCAGCCCAGCATTTT
-,TRBV7-2,TRBD1,TRBJ2-7,CASSPTGGWPYEQYF,TGTGCCAGCAGCCCAACAGGGGGGTGGCCCTACGAGCAGTACTTC
once,TRBV6-5,-,TRBJ1-6,CASSYSAVSPLHF,TGTGCCAGCAGTTACTCGGCAGTTTCACCCCTCCACTTT
-,TRBV18,-,TRBJ2-7,CASSRDSDSYEQYF,TGTGCCAGCTCCAGAGACTCCGACTCCTACGAGCAGTACTTC
-,TRBV10-3,TRBD1,TRBJ2-7,CAIRRGQGGYEQYF,TGTGCCATCCGGAGGGGACAGGGGGGCTACGAGCAGTACTTC
-,TRBV19,-,TRBJ1-5,CASSSYPRGSNQPQHF,TGTGCCAGTAGTTCTTACCCCAGGGGTAGCAATCAGCCCCAGCATTTT
-,TRBV5-1,TRBD2,TRBJ2-2,CASSLTQAGVSGELFF,TGCGCCAGCAGCCTAACACAAGCGGGGGTTTCCGGGGAGCTGTTTTTT
-,TRBV11-2,TRBD2,TRBJ2-3,CASSLSAGPQQYF,TGTGCCAGCAGCTTGTCAGCGGGGCCCCAGCAGTATTTT
-,TRBV19,-,TRBJ1-3,CASSIFQSGGNTIYF,TGTGCCAGTAGTATCTTTCAGTCTGGTGGAAACACCATATATTTT
few,TRBV9,-,TRBJ2-2,CASSQENTGELFF,TGTGCCAGCAGTCAGGAGAACACCGGGGAGCTGTTTTTT